Below, 17 T cell receptor beta chains from the same sample are listed, as sequenced in a study of cytomegalovirus exposure and HLA in healthy donors. Primers included in the PCR were 60 Vbeta and 13 Jbeta primers. This table comes from immunoSEQ multiplex PCR, and its TCRdb copy is limited to in-frame clones, with some not included. The table shows 130,000 or so clones, with 73% occurring only once. Sequenced: PBMCs. These receptors came from a woman aged 40 to 50 in good health and CMV-seropositive.

The rearrangement links TRBV20-1 to TRBJ2-7, with D hard to call. This CDR3 comprises 11 residues. Per the germline V gene, CDR1 is DFQATT and CDR2 is SNEGSKA (reference sequence). V was clipped by 4 bases and J by 1 base, with 5 bases between them. Written as DNA, the CDR3 is TGCAGTGCTATACTTTCCTACGAGCAGTACTTC. Protein product: CSAILSYEQYF.

This clone has a single count. The chain links TRBV5-1 to TRBJ1-5; D remains unclear. The V gene's germline CDR1 is SGHRS and CDR2 YFSETQ. The CDR3 sequence is 15 residues long. The V end was cut by 2 bases, the J end by 5 bases, with 14 bases between. The DNA for the CDR3 is TGCGCCAGCAGCTTCTCCCCCCAGGAGGATCAGCCCCAGCATTTT. Protein product: CASSFSPQEDQPQHF.

The chain uses TRBV5-1 and TRBJ2-7; possibly TRBD1 for D (6 bases). The germline gives CDR1 SGHRS, CDR2 YFSETQ. This CDR3 contains 15 residues. Trimming took 6 bases from V and 6 from J, leaving 22 bases between them. For the CDR3, the DNA is TGCGCCAGCAACATGGGGGCACTACAGGGACGCGAGCAGTACTTC. Translated, it gives CASNMGALQGREQYF.

The CDR3 region is CATSRTGASSGNTIYF. CDR3 coding DNA: TGTGCCACCAGCAGGACAGGGGCTTCATCTGGAAACACCATATATTTT. The V and J genes are TRBV15 and TRBJ1-3, with TRBD1 identical over 8 bases. The CDR3 covers 16 residues. The V and J ends lost 3 bases and 1 base, in that order; junction bases with no gene match: 5. Looked up from germline, CDR1 is LNHNV and CDR2 is YYDKDF (reference sequence).

V usage is TRBV6-5 and J usage is TRBJ2-4, with a tentative D call TRBD1 (5 bases). Germline-derived CDR1 and CDR2 are MNHEY and SVGAGI. V was trimmed by 5 bases and J by 0 bases, leaving 11 bases between them. The length of the CDR3 is 15 residues. The CDR3 spells CASSQSGIAKNIQYF. The DNA of the CDR3 is TGTGCCAGCAGTCAATCAGGGATAGCCAAAAACATTCAGTACTTC.

The chain uses TRBV5-1 and TRBJ1-5; the D gene is possibly TRBD1 (5 bases). The CDR3 runs 14 residues. The germline V gene has CDR1 SGHRS and CDR2 YFSETQ. V lost 4 bases to trimming and J lost 0 bases, with 8 bases between them. CDR3 loop: CASSPDSSNQPQHF. The DNA for the CDR3 is TGCGCCAGCAGCCCCGACAGTAGCAATCAGCCCCAGCATTTT.

V usage is TRBV6-6 and J usage is TRBJ1-4; a possible D gene is TRBD1 (5 bases). Trimming shortened V by 5 bases and J by 7 bases, and 17 bases separated the two germline ends. The CDR3 length is 15 residues. Germline CDR1 is MNHNY and CDR2 is SVGAGI (reference sequence). This CDR3 is CASSPPQGNGEKLFF. CDR3 coding DNA: TGTGCCAGCAGTCCTCCTCAGGGTAACGGTGAAAAACTGTTTTTT.

V gene TRBV7-6 combines with J gene TRBJ1-5; D is possibly TRBD1 (6 bases). Germline CDR1 and CDR2: SGHVS and FNYEAQ. CDR3 length: 15 residues. The germline V and J ends were trimmed by 1 base and 5 bases, with 12 bases remaining between them. CDR3 region: CASSLGGTGHQPQHF. CDR3 nucleotide sequence: TGTGCCAGCAGCTTAGGGGGTACAGGGCATCAGCCCCAGCATTTT.

The genes are TRBV28 and TRBJ1-4, with 7 positions matching TRBD1. The length of the CDR3 is 14 residues. V shed 5 bases and J 7 bases; nucleotides not matched to a gene: 7. Germline V lookup: CDR1 MDHEN, CDR2 SYDVKM. The CDR3: CASSTGEVGEKLFF. CDR3 in DNA: TGTGCCAGCAGTACAGGGGAGGTGGGTGAAAAACTGTTTTTT.

The chain is built from TRBV27 and TRBJ2-4; D is possibly TRBD1 (6 bases). Trimming removed 7 bases at V and 4 bases at J, with 11 bases between. The CDR3 sequence is 13 residues long. Germline V gives CDR1 MNHEY, CDR2 SMNVEV (reference sequence). The CDR3 DNA follows: TGTGCCAGCAAGAACAGGGTGAAAAACATTCAGTACTTC. This gives the protein CASKNRVKNIQYF.

This clone came up a few times. The junction does not match germline at one end; this may be a read error. V usage is TRBV7-9 and J usage is TRBJ1-1; 7 bases are a match to TRBD1. This CDR3 comprises 16 residues. The germline CDR1 and CDR2 sequences are SEHNR and FQNEAQ (reference sequence). The CDR3 is CSSSLIQGFWNTEAFF. DNA of the CDR3: TGTTCCAGCAGCTTAATACAGGGGTTTTGGAACACTGAAGCTTTCTTT.

The chain is built from TRBV29-1 and TRBJ2-7; possible D gene TRBD1, 5 bases. Trimming removed 1 base at V and 2 bases at J, with 18 bases between. This CDR3 contains 16 residues. Germline V lookup: CDR1 SQVTM, CDR2 ANQGSEA. The CDR3 nucleotides read TGCAGCGTTGAAGGATACAGGACCTCGGACCCCTACGAGCAGTACTTC. Translated, it gives CSVEGYRTSDPYEQYF.

The J gene is TRBJ1-1, the V gene TRBV5-1; D is unclear. Germline V lookup: CDR1 SGHRS, CDR2 YFSETQ. The V gene lost 2 bases and the J gene lost 12 bases, with 14 bases spanning the gap. The CDR3 is 12 residues long. In DNA form, the CDR3 reads TGCGCCAGCAGCTTTTCCAACGGGGAATCTTTCTTT. Residues: CASSFSNGESFF.

This chain links TRBV19 with TRBJ2-6; 7 bases line up with TRBD2. CDR3 length equals 20 residues. Losses at the gene ends were 1 base for V and 0 bases for J; bases not matched to a gene: 12. CDR1 and CDR2 (germline): LNHDA, SQIVND (reference sequence). The CDR3 spells CASSIVGGSVFISGANVLTF. The CDR3 coding sequence is TGTGCCAGTAGTATAGTGGGGGGGTCCGTCTTTATCTCTGGGGCCAACGTCCTGACTTTC.

This chain connects TRBV27 to TRBJ2-2, with TRBD2 as a possible D gene (5 bases). The CDR3 runs 16 residues. Trimming took off 5 bases at V and 6 bases at J, with 19 bases between the two ends. Germline CDR1 and CDR2: MNHEY and SMNVEV (reference sequence). The CDR3 reads CASSLSRGNQPGELFF. The CDR3 nucleotides read TGTGCCAGCAGTCTGAGCAGAGGGAATCAGCCCGGGGAGCTGTTTTTT.

This chain links TRBV29-1 with TRBJ2-3; TRBD2 aligns across 11 bases. J gave up 5 bases and V 0 bases, and 7 bases lay outside the gene matches. Germline lookup yields CDR1 SQVTM and CDR2 ANQGSEA. The CDR3 is 16 residues long. CDR3 loop: CSVEDISGRARDTQYF. DNA of the CDR3: TGCAGCGTTGAAGATATTAGCGGGAGGGCGCGAGATACGCAGTATTTT.

The CDR3: CASSFGRVDDGYTF. The CDR3, as DNA: TGCGCCAGCAGCTTCGGCAGGGTGGATGATGGCTACACCTTC. This chain links TRBV5-1 with TRBJ1-2, with a tentative D call TRBD1 (5 bases). Germline V lookup: CDR1 SGHRS, CDR2 YFSETQ. The germline V and J ends were trimmed by 2 bases and 6 bases, with 14 bases remaining between them. The CDR3 is 14 amino acids.